These T cell receptor beta chains were read from a single sample in a study of T-cell memory formation after mild COVID-19. MiXCR was run by TCRdb on the 5' RACE reads, yielding one entry per CDR3 protein. This sample carries roughly 600,000 distinct CDR3 sequences, roughly 18% of them seen once, and the ten largest clones take 12%. The sequenced sample consisted of PBMCs or a T cell subset sorted from them (not recorded which). These receptors came from an adult woman who had mild COVID-19 (a few samples of this study predate the infection). Cell type and time point are not known. The CDR3 runs from the conserved cysteine through the conserved F or W. A D gene is named only where the DNA matches it firmly. Only some rows state a clone size, as once, few, many or a class for expanded clones.

TRBJ2-1 . TRBV4-1 . TGCGCCAGCAGCCAAGACTGGGAGTACAATGAGCAGTTCTTC CASSQDWEYNEQFF
TRBJ1-1 . TRBV7-9 . TGTGCCAGCAGCTCCCCAGGTCAGGAGAGTAACACTGAAGCTTTCTTT CASSSPGQESNTEAFF
TRBJ2-2 TRBD2 TRBV7-6 . TGTGCCAGCAGCTTAGCGCGGAGTAGCGGGCCGACCGGGGAGCTGTTTTTT CASSLARSSGPTGELFF
TRBJ2-5 TRBD1 TRBV12-3/TRBV12-4 . TGTGCCAGCAGTTTTCGGGACAGGGCTGAGGGGTACTTC CASSFRDRAEGYF
TRBJ2-1 . TRBV5-1 many TGCGCCAGCAGCTCTAGCTCCTACAATGAGCAGTTCTTC CASSSSSYNEQFF
TRBJ1-1 . TRBV11-2 . TGTGCCAGCAGCTTAGTTGAGAAGTCTGAAGCTTTCTTT CASSLVEKSEAFF
TRBJ2-1 TRBD2 TRBV12-3/TRBV12-4 . TGTGCCAGCACTCGACTAGCGGGCGACTACAATGAGCAGTTCTTC CASTRLAGDYNEQFF
TRBJ1-5 . TRBV6-4 . TGTGCCAGCTCCGACCGGGGTTGGGCGAATCAGCCCCAGCATTTT CASSDRGWANQPQHF
TRBJ2-1 TRBD2 TRBV7-8 many TGTGCCAGCAGCCCGGCCACTAGCGGGTTAGAGCAGTTCTTC CASSPATSGLEQFF
TRBJ1-3 TRBD1 TRBV27 . TGTGCCAGCAGTGACGGGACAGGGGGAAACACCATATATTTT CASSDGTGGNTIYF
TRBJ2-7 TRBD2 TRBV24-1 . TGTGCCACCAGCGGGACTAGCACACACGAGCAGTACTTC CATSGTSTHEQYF
TRBJ2-3 TRBD2 TRBV5-8 few TGTGCCAGCTGCGGGAGAGGGGATACGCAGTATTTT CASCGRGDTQYF
TRBJ2-6 . TRBV5-1 few TGCGCCAGCAGCTTGGTTATCTCTGGGGCCAACGTCCTGACTTTC CASSLVISGANVLTF
TRBJ2-7 TRBD2 TRBV6-2/TRBV6-3 . TGTGCCAGCAGGACGACTAGCGGGGGGGCGCACGAGCAGTACTTC CASRTTSGGAHEQYF
TRBJ1-5 . TRBV6-6 . TGTGCCAGCAGTTCCCGGCGACAGGCGGGTCAGCCCCAGCATTTT CASSSRRQAGQPQHF
TRBJ1-1 . TRBV20-1 . TGCAGTGCTAGAGGCGGGGATAGTACTGAAGCTTTCTTT CSARGGDSTEAFF
TRBJ2-5 TRBD2 TRBV3-1 . TGTGCCAGCAGCCATGGGACTAGCCTATGGCCCTCTCAAAACTTC CASSHGTSLWPSQNF
TRBJ2-7 TRBD1 TRBV20-1 few TGCAGTGCTAGACCCGGACAGGGGCAATACGAGCAGTACTTC CSARPGQGQYEQYF
TRBJ1-4 . TRBV4-1 . TGCGCCAGCAGCCGACGACTGGGGGAAAAACTGTTTTTT CASSRRLGEKLFF
TRBJ1-2 TRBD1 TRBV7-2 . TGTGCCAGCAGCCCGAGACAGGGACCCTTGAGTGGCTACACCTTC CASSPRQGPLSGYTF
TRBJ2-3 TRBD1 TRBV20-1 . TGCAGTGCGCCGGGACAGGGTCGTCCAGGTACGCAGTATTTT CSAPGQGRPGTQYF
TRBJ1-1 . TRBV3-1 many TGTGCCAGCAGCTCTACTCTAGAGACTGAAGCTTTCTTT CASSSTLETEAFF
TRBJ2-1 . TRBV11-3 once TGTGCCAGCAGCTTAAGGGGTCACAATGAGCAGTTCTTC CASSLRGHNEQFF
TRBJ1-5 TRBD1 TRBV18 few TGTGCCAGCTCACCCCAAGACAGGGACCATCAGCCCCAGCATTTT CASSPQDRDHQPQHF
TRBJ1-2 TRBD1 TRBV2 . TGTGCCAGCAGTGATCGGCAGGGGGCCGACTACACCTTC CASSDRQGADYTF
TRBJ2-7 . TRBV7-9 few TGTGCCAGCAGCTTAGCTATGGGGGGGGCGGACTCCCTCTCCTACGAGCAGTACTTC CASSLAMGGADSLSYEQYF
TRBJ2-2 . TRBV29-1 . TGCAGCGTTAGAGGGTCAGACACCGGGGAGCTGTTTTTT CSVRGSDTGELFF
TRBJ2-7 TRBD2 TRBV20-1 . TGCAGTGCTACGACTAGCGGACTTTCCTACGAGCAGTACTTC CSATTSGLSYEQYF
TRBJ2-5 . TRBV7-2 . TGTGCCAGCAGCTCTTCCTGGGGAGAGACCCAGTACTTC CASSSSWGETQYF
TRBJ2-1 TRBD2 TRBV7-9 . TGTGCCAGCAGCTTTTCTAGCGGGTACCTAGGTAATGAGCAGTTCTTC CASSFSSGYLGNEQFF
TRBJ1-4 TRBD1 TRBV6-5 . TGTGCCAGCAGTTACCGGACAGGGCGGGATGAAAAACTGTTTTTT CASSYRTGRDEKLFF
TRBJ2-4 TRBD1 TRBV4-3 few TGCGCCAGCAGCCAAGTTGGAAGGGAGAGACAGGGGGAAGCCAAAAACATTCAGTACTTC CASSQVGRERQGEAKNIQYF
TRBJ2-7 TRBD1 TRBV5-1 few TGCGCCAGCAGCCAGACAGGGGACAGGGTAGGTGAGCAGTACTTC CASSQTGDRVGEQYF
TRBJ2-1 TRBD2 TRBV3-1 few TGTGCCAGCAGCCGGACTAGCGGGGGGAACAATGAGCAGTTCTTC CASSRTSGGNNEQFF
TRBJ1-1 TRBD1 TRBV5-1 . TGCGCCAGCAGCACCTACAGGGGACCAAACACTGAAGCTTTCTTT CASSTYRGPNTEAFF